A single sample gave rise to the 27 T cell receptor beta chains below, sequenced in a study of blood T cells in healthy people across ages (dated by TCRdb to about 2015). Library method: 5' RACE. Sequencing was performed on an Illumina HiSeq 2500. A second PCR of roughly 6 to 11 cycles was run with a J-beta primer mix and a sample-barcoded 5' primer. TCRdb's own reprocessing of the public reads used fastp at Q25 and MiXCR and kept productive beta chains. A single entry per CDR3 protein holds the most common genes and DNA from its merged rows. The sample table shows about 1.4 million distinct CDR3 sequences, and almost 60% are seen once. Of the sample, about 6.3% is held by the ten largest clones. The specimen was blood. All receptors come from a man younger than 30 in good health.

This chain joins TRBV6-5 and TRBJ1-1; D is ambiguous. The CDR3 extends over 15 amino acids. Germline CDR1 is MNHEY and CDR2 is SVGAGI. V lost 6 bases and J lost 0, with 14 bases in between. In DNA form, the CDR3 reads TGTGCCAGCAGGTCCATGGCGGGAGTGAACACTGAAGCTTTCTTT. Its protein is CASRSMAGVNTEAFF.

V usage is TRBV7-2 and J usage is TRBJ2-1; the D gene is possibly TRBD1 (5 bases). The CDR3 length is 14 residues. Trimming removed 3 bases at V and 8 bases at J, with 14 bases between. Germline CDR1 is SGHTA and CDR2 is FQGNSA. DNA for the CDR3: TGTGCCAGCAGCTTGAAATCCGCAGGGTATGAGCAGTTCTTC. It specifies CASSLKSAGYEQFF.

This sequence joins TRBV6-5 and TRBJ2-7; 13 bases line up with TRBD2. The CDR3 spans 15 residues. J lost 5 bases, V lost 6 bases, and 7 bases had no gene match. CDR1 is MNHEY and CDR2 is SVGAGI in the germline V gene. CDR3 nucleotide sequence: TGTGCCAGCAGATATACGACTAGCGGGAGGAACGAGCAGTACTTC. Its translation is CASRYTTSGRNEQYF.

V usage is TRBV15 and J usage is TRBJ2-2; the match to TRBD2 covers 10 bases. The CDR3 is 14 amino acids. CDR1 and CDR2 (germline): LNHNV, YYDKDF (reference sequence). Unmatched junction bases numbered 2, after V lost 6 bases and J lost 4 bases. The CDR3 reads CATRTSGSTGELFF. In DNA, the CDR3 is TGTGCCACCAGGACTAGCGGGTCCACCGGGGAGCTGTTTTTT. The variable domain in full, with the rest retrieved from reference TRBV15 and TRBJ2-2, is DAMVIQNPRYQVTQFGKPVTLSCSQTLNHNVMYWYQQKSSQAPKLLFHYYDKDFNNEADTPDNFQSRRPNTSFCFLDIRSPGLGDTAMYLCATRTSGSTGELFFGEGSRLTVL.

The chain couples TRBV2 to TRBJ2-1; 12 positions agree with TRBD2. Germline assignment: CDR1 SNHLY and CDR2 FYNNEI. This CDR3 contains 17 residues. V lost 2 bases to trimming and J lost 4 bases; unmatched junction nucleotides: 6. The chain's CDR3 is CASSERGLAGRYNEQFF. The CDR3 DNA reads TGTGCCAGCAGTGAAAGGGGACTAGCGGGTAGATACAATGAGCAGTTCTTC.

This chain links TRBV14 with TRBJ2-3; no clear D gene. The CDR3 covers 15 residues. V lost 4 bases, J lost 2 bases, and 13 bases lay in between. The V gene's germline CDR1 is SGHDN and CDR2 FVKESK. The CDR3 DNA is TGTGCCAGCAGCCCGGGCCTACTTAACACAGATACGCAGTATTTT. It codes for CASSPGLLNTDTQYF. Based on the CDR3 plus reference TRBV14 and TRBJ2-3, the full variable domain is EAGVTQFPSHSVIEKGQTVTLRCDPISGHDNLYWYRRVMGKEIKFLLHFVKESKQDESGMPNNRFLAERTGGTYSTLKVQPAELEDSGVYFCASSPGLLNTDTQYFGPGTRLTVL.

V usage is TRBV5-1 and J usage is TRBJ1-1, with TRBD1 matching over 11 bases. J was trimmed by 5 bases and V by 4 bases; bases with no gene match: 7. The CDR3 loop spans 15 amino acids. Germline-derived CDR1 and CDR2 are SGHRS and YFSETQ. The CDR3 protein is CASSLLGTGGTEAFF. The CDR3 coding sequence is TGCGCCAGCAGCCTACTAGGGACAGGGGGGACTGAAGCTTTCTTT.

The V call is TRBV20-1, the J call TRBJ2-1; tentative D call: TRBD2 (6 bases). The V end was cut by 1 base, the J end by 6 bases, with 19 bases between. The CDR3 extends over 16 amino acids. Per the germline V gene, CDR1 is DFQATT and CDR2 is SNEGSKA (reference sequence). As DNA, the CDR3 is TGCAGTGCTAGAGTCCGAGCTGGGGGGACCATCAATGAGCAGTTCTTC. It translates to CSARVRAGGTINEQFF.

The CDR3 loop reads CASSGTGTRKETQYF. The CDR3 coding sequence is TGTGCCAGCAGTGGAACCGGGACAAGAAAAGAGACCCAGTACTTC. The gene calls are TRBV25-1 and TRBJ2-5; D might be TRBD1 (6 bases). Germline CDR1 reads MGHDK; CDR2 reads SYGVNS. The CDR3 is 15 amino acids. V lost 4 bases and J lost 3, with 15 bases in between.

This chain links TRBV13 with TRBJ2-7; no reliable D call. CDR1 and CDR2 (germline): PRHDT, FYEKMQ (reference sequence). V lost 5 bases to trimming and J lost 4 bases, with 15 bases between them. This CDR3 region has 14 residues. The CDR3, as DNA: TGTGCCAGCAGCCCGGACGAGGACGGGTACGAGCAGTACTTC. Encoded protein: CASSPDEDGYEQYF.

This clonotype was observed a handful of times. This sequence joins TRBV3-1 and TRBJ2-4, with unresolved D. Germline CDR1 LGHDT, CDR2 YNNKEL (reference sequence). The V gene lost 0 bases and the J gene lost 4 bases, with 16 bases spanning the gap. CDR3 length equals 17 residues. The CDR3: CASSQDRRILSKNIQYF. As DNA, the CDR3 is TGTGCCAGCAGCCAAGATCGACGGATACTGAGTAAAAACATTCAGTACTTC.

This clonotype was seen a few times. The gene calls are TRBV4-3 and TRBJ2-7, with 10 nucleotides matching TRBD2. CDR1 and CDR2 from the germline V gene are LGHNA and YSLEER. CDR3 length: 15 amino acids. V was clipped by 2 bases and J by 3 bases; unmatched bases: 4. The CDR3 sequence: CASSQTSGDYYEQYF. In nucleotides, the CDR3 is TGCGCCAGCAGCCAAACTAGCGGGGATTACTACGAGCAGTACTTC.

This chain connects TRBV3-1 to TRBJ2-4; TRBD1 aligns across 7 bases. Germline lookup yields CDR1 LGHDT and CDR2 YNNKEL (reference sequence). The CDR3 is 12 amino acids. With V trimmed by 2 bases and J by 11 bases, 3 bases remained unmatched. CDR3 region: CASSQRGGFQYF. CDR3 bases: TGTGCCAGCAGCCAACGAGGGGGCTTTCAGTACTTC.

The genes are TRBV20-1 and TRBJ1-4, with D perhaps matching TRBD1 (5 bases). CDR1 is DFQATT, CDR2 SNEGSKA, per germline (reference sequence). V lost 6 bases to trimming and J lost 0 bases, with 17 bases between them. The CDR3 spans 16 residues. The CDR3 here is CSASQSTGATNEKLFF. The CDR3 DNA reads TGCAGTGCCAGCCAATCAACAGGTGCAACTAATGAAAAACTGTTTTTT.

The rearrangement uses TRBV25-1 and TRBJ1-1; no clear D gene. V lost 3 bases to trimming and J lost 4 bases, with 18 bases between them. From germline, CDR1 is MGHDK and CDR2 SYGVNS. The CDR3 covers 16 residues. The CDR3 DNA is TGTGCCAGCAGTGATGGGGTAGGGTGGGAGGCCACTGAAGCTTTCTTT. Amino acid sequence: CASSDGVGWEATEAFF. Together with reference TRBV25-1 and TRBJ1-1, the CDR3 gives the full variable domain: EADIYQTPRYLVIGTGKKITLECSQTMGHDKMYWYQQDPGMELHLIHYSYGVNSTEKGDLSSESTVSRIRTEHFPLTLESARPSHTSQYLCASSDGVGWEATEAFFGQGTRLTVV.

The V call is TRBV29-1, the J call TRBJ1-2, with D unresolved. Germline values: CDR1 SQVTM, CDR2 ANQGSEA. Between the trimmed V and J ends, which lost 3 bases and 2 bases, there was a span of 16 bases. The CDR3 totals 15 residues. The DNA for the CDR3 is TGCAGCGTTGATCGCCCGTGGGCAGAAAACTATGGCTACACCTTC. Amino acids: CSVDRPWAENYGYTF.

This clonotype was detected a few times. The CDR3 coding sequence is TGCAGCGTTGCGGGGCTGGACGGCTACACCTTC. Translating gives CSVAGLDGYTF. J is TRBJ1-2 and V is TRBV29-1; TRBD1 is a possible D gene (5 bases). The CDR3 sequence is 11 residues long. Germline CDR1 and CDR2: SQVTM and ANQGSEA. V shed 4 bases and J shed 8 bases, with 11 bases lying between them.

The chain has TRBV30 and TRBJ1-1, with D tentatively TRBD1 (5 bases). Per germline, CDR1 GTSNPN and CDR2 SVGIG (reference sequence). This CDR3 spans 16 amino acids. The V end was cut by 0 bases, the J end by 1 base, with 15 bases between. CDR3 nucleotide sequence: TGTGCCTGGAGTGTACATACTGGGGGGAGGAACACTGAAGCTTTCTTT. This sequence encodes CAWSVHTGGRNTEAFF. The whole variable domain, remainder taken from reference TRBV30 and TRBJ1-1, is SQTIHQWPATLVQPVGSPLSLECTVEGTSNPNLYWYRQAAGRGLQLLFYSVGIGQISSEVPQNLSASRPQDRQFILSSKKLLLSDSGFYLCAWSVHTGGRNTEAFFGQGTRLTVV.

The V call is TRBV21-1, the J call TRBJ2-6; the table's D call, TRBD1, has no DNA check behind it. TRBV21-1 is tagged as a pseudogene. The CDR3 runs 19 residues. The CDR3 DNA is TGTGCCAGCAGACGACCCCTGGCAGGGGTTTTCTCTGGGGCCAACGTCCTGACTTTC. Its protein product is CASRRPLAGVFSGANVLTF.

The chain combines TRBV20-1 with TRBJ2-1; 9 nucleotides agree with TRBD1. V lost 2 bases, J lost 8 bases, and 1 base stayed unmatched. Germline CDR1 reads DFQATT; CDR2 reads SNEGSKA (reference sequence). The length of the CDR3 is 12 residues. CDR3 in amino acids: CSARTGGHEQFF. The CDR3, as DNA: TGCAGTGCTAGAACAGGGGGCCATGAGCAGTTCTTC.

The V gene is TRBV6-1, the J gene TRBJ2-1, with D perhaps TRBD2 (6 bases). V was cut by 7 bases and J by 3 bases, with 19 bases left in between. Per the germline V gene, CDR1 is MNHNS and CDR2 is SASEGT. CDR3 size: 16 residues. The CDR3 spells CASTPIADSFYNEQFF. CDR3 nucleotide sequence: TGTGCCAGCACCCCCATAGCGGATAGCTTCTACAATGAGCAGTTCTTC.

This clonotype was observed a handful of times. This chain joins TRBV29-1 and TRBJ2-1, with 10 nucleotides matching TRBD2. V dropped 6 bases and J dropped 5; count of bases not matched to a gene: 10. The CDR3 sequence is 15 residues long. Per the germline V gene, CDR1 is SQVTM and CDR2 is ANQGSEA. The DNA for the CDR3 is TGCAGCGTCCACCGGCCTAGCGGGAGAGACAATGAGCAGTTCTTC. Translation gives CSVHRPSGRDNEQFF.

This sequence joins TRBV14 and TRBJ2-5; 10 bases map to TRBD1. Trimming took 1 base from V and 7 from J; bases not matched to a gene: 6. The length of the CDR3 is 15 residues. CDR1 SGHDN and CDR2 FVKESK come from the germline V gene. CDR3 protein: CASSQVRTGGGTQYF. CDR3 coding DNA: TGTGCCAGCAGCCAAGTGAGGACAGGGGGAGGGACCCAGTACTTC.

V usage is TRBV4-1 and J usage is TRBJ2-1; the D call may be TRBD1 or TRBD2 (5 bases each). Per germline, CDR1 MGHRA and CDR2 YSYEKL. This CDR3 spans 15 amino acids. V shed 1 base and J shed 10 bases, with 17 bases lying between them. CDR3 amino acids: CASSQGTGARREQFF. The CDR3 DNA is TGCGCCAGCAGCCAAGGGACCGGGGCCAGACGCGAGCAGTTCTTC.

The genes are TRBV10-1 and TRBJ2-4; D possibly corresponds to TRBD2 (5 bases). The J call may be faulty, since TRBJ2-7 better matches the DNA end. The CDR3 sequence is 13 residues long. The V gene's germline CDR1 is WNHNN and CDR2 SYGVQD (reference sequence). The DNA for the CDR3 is TGCGCCAGCTATGGGGAGTTTTTCTACGAGCAGTACTTC. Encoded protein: CASYGEFFYEQYF.

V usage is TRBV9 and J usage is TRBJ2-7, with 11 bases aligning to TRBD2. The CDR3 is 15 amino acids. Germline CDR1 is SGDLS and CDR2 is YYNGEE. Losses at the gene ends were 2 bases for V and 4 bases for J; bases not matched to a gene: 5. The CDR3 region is CASSVASGRMYEQYF. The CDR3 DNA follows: TGTGCCAGCAGCGTGGCTAGCGGGAGGATGTACGAGCAGTACTTC. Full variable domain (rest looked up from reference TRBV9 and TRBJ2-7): DSGVTQTPKHLITATGQRVTLRCSPRSGDLSVYWYQQSLDQGLQFLIQYYNGEERAKGNILERFSAQQFPDLHSELNLSSLELGDSALYFCASSVASGRMYEQYFGPGTRLTVT.

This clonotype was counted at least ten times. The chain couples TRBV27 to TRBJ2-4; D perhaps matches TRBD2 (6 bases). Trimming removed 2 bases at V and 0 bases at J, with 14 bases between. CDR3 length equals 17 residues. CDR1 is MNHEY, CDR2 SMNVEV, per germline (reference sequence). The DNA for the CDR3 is TGTGCCAGCAGTTTAAAAGCGGGCTTTTTAGCCAAAAACATTCAGTACTTC. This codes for CASSLKAGFLAKNIQYF.